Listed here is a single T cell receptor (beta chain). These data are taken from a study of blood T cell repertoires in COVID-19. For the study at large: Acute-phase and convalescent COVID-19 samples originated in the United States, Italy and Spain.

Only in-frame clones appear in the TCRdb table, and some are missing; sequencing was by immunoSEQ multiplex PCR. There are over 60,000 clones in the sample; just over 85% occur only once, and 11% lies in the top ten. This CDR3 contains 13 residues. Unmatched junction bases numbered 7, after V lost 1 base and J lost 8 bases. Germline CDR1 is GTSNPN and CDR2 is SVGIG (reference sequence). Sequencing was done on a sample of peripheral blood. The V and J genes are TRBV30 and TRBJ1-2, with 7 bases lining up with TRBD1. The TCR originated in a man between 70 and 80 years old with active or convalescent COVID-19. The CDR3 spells CAWSALTGIGYTF. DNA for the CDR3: TGTGCCTGGAGTGCCTTGACAGGGATCGGCTACACCTTC.